The T cell receptor beta chain described here comes from a study of neoadjuvant anti-PD-1 for oral cavity cancer. These newly diagnosed stage II-IVA oral cavity squamous cell carcinoma patients had no prior systemic or radiation treatment. The CDR3 is 15 residues long. Germline trimming cut 5 bases from V and 1 base from J; bases unmatched to any gene: 6. Germline V gene data show CDR1 as MRHNA and CDR2 as SNTAGT. The method was immunoSEQ multiplex PCR; TCRdb's version includes in-frame clones alone and lacks a portion of them. The sample contains 6,000 to 7,500 clones, 76% of which appear only once.

The receptor's source is a person aged 35-80 years with oral cavity squamous cell carcinoma. The V and J genes are TRBV6-4 and TRBJ2-3; TRBD1 matches 7 bases. Material: PBMCs, obtained before nivolumab (anti-PD-1) treatment. The CDR3 is CASSQQGDGTDTQYF. DNA for the CDR3: TGTGCCAGCAGTCAGCAGGGGGATGGCACAGATACGCAGTATTTT.